This passage covers 23 T cell receptor beta chains from one sample sequenced in a study of blood T cell repertoires in COVID-19. Method: immunoSEQ multiplex PCR; TCRdb's copy keeps in-frame clones and lacks some. The sample lists around 180,000 clones; roughly 80% were seen once. Sequences were obtained from peripheral blood. Receptor source: a human donor in a cohort sampled during active COVID-19.

This clone was recorded once. The V call is TRBV19, the J call TRBJ2-1; the match to TRBD2 covers 11 bases. The V segment lost 11 bases and the J segment 5 bases; nucleotides outside the gene matches: 20. CDR3 length equals 18 residues. From germline, CDR1 is LNHDA and CDR2 SQIVND (reference sequence). CDR3 region: CAGWSGGELAGAHNEQFF. CDR3 DNA: TGTGCCGGATGGTCCGGGGGCGAACTAGCGGGGGCGCACAATGAGCAGTTCTTC.

This chain joins TRBV5-1 and TRBJ2-7, with D tentatively TRBD2 (6 bases). Germline V gives CDR1 SGHRS, CDR2 YFSETQ. The CDR3 runs to 14 residues. V was cut by 0 bases and J by 3 bases, with 10 bases left in between. The CDR3 is CASSLGQGLYEQYF. For the CDR3, the DNA is TGCGCCAGCAGCTTGGGGCAGGGACTCTACGAGCAGTACTTC.

The V call is TRBV7-6, the J call TRBJ2-7, with D possibly being TRBD1 (6 bases). Germline values: CDR1 SGHVS, CDR2 FNYEAQ. V shed 3 bases and J shed 0 bases, with 9 bases lying between them. This CDR3 comprises 14 residues. In nucleotides, the CDR3 is TGTGCCAGCAGCTTGGACAGTAGCTCCTACGAGCAGTACTTC. It translates to CASSLDSSSYEQYF. The entire variable domain, with the rest obtained from reference TRBV7-6 and TRBJ2-7, is as follows: GAGVSQSPRYKVTKRGQDVALRCDPISGHVSLYWYRQALGQGPEFLTYFNYEAQQDKSGLPNDRFSAERPEGSISTLTIQRTEQRDSAMYRCASSLDSSSYEQYFGPGTRLTVT.

The chain joins TRBV14 to TRBJ2-1; D not certain. The germline CDR1 and CDR2 sequences are SGHDN and FVKESK. The CDR3 spans 14 residues. Trimming stripped 4 bases from V and 0 bases from J, with 7 bases between. CDR3 region: CASSPESSYNEQFF. DNA of the CDR3: TGTGCCAGCAGCCCGGAGAGCTCCTACAATGAGCAGTTCTTC. Full variable domain (rest looked up from reference TRBV14 and TRBJ2-1): EAGVTQFPSHSVIEKGQTVTLRCDPISGHDNLYWYRRVMGKEIKFLLHFVKESKQDESGMPNNRFLAERTGGTYSTLKVQPAELEDSGVYFCASSPESSYNEQFFGPGTRLTVL.

The V gene is TRBV7-3, the J gene TRBJ2-5; tentatively, D is TRBD2 (6 bases). Trimming shortened V by 5 bases and J by 5 bases, and 15 bases separated the two germline ends. The CDR3 has 14 amino acids. The germline V gene has CDR1 SGHTA and CDR2 FQGTGA. CDR3 sequence reads: CASSENGGYETQYF. DNA for the CDR3: TGTGCCAGCAGCGAGAACGGGGGTTATGAGACCCAGTACTTC.

This clone was seen only a few times. This chain joins TRBV2 and TRBJ2-7, with 8 nucleotides matching TRBD1. This CDR3 has 13 residues. V gave up 6 bases and J gave up 6 bases; unmatched junction bases: 7. Germline V gene sequence: CDR1 SNHLY, CDR2 FYNNEI. CDR3 sequence (DNA): TGTGCCAGCAGGACTGGGACAGGCATCGAGCAGTACTTC. This translates into CASRTGTGIEQYF.

This clone was counted once. V and J are TRBV4-2 and TRBJ1-1; TRBD1 agrees at 10 bases. CDR3 length: 16 residues. Germline-derived CDR1 and CDR2 are LGHNA and YNFKEQ. V gave up 5 bases and J gave up 1 base; unmatched junction bases: 7. CDR3 nucleotide sequence: TGTGCCAGCAGCGACGGGGACAGGGGTGGGAACACTGAAGCTTTCTTT. Translation: CASSDGDRGGNTEAFF.

The rearrangement links TRBV7-8 to TRBJ1-2, with 7 bases identical to TRBD1. The CDR3 is 14 residues long. From germline, CDR1 is SGHVS and CDR2 FQNEAQ. With V trimmed by 5 bases and J by 4 bases, 7 bases remained unmatched. The CDR3 coding sequence is TGTGCCAGCAGCCCGACGACAGGGCCCTATGGCTACACCTTC. Amino acid sequence: CASSPTTGPYGYTF.

The J gene is TRBJ1-6, the V gene TRBV7-7; TRBD1 aligns across 9 bases. CDR1 is SSHAT and CDR2 is FNYEAQ in the germline V gene (reference sequence). This CDR3 has 17 residues. Losses at the gene ends were 6 bases for V and 5 bases for J; bases not matched to a gene: 11. CDR3 bases: TGTGCCAGCAGTAACACAGGGGGCGGGCGGAATAATTCACCCCTCCACTTT. This translates into CASSNTGGGRNNSPLHF.

The chain employs TRBV19 and TRBJ2-3; 7 nucleotides agree with TRBD2. Per the germline V gene, CDR1 is LNHDA and CDR2 is SQIVND (reference sequence). With 6 bases clipped from V and 8 bases from J, the junction kept 14 bases outside the gene matches. The CDR3 runs to 15 residues. In nucleotides, the CDR3 is TGTGCCAGTAGGTTTAAAACAGGAACGGGAGGTACGCAGTATTTT. Amino acids: CASRFKTGTGGTQYF.

The chain employs TRBV11-2 and TRBJ2-3, with 8 nucleotides matching TRBD1. V shed 5 bases, J shed 3 bases, and the junction held 16 bases outside the gene matches. Germline CDR1 reads SGHAT; CDR2 reads FQNNGV. The CDR3 contains 18 residues. CDR3 amino acids: CASSNPPGTGGWTDTQYF. CDR3 nucleotide sequence: TGTGCCAGCAGCAATCCCCCGGGGACAGGAGGTTGGACAGATACGCAGTATTTT.

CDR3: CSASSGQGANGYTF. In nucleotides, the CDR3 is TGCAGTGCTAGTTCCGGACAGGGGGCTAATGGCTACACCTTC. The chain joins TRBV20-1 to TRBJ1-2; TRBD1 matches 11 bases. Germline CDR1 is DFQATT and CDR2 is SNEGSKA (reference sequence). Unmatched junction bases numbered 6, after V lost 3 bases and J lost 6 bases. CDR3 size: 14 residues.

The V gene is TRBV19, the J gene TRBJ1-1; D may be TRBD1 (5 bases). This CDR3 is 15 amino acids long. Germline V gene data show CDR1 as LNHDA and CDR2 as SQIVND (reference sequence). The V end was cut by 5 bases, the J end by 6 bases, with 19 bases between. The CDR3: CASSLSDGRDPEAFF. The CDR3 bases are TGTGCCAGTAGTCTCAGCGATGGGAGGGACCCTGAAGCTTTCTTT.

V and J are TRBV2 and TRBJ1-5; TRBD1 might be the D (5 bases). V lost 4 bases to trimming and J lost 4 bases, with 14 bases between them. This CDR3 is 15 amino acids long. Germline CDR1 SNHLY, CDR2 FYNNEI. The CDR3 loop reads CASSVSGQENQPQHF. CDR3 nucleotides: TGTGCCAGCAGTGTTTCCGGACAAGAAAATCAGCCCCAGCATTTT.

The rearrangement joins TRBV7-8 to TRBJ1-5, with TRBD1 as a possible D gene (5 bases). Trimming stripped 2 bases from V and 4 bases from J, with 9 bases between. Germline-derived CDR1 and CDR2 are SGHVS and FQNEAQ. The CDR3 length is 14 residues. DNA of the CDR3: TGTGCCAGCAGCTTAATGACAGCAAATCAGCCCCAGCATTTT. Its translation: CASSLMTANQPQHF. The full variable domain, completed using reference TRBV7-8 and TRBJ1-5, is GAGVSQSPRYKVAKRGQDVALRCDPISGHVSLFWYQQALGQGPEFLTYFQNEAQLDKSGLPSDRFFAERPEGSVSTLKIQRTQQEDSAVYLCASSLMTANQPQHFGDGTRLSIL.

This clone has only one observation. The chain recombines TRBV12-5 with TRBJ2-6, with TRBD1 identical over 9 bases. V lost 8 bases and J lost 1; bases outside the gene matches: 6. Germline CDR1 and CDR2: LGHNT and FRNRAP. The length of the CDR3 is 16 residues. The CDR3 sequence is CASTGQGSSGANVLTF. For the CDR3, the DNA is TGTGCTAGTACGGGACAGGGATCTTCTGGGGCCAACGTCCTGACTTTC.

The chain is built from TRBV5-1 and TRBJ2-7, with 7 bases matching TRBD1. V trimming: 4 bases; J trimming: 4 bases; junction bases outside the gene matches: 8. The CDR3 sequence is 14 residues long. The germline CDR1 and CDR2 sequences are SGHRS and YFSETQ. CDR3 region: CASSLGTEPYEQYF. In nucleotides, the CDR3 is TGCGCCAGCAGCCTCGGGACAGAACCTTACGAGCAGTACTTC.

This sequence joins TRBV6-5 and TRBJ1-2; 8 positions agree with TRBD1. This CDR3 has 15 residues. Per the germline V gene, CDR1 is MNHEY and CDR2 is SVGAGI. V shed 5 bases, J shed 3 bases, and the junction held 8 bases outside the gene matches. CDR3 in amino acids: CASSRTDRGDYGYTF. The CDR3 region has the DNA TGTGCCAGCAGTCGCACCGACAGGGGTGACTATGGCTACACCTTC.

In the case of this clone: A junction boundary mismatches the germline segment, possibly from a read error. This chain uses TRBV27 with TRBJ1-1, with D maybe TRBD1 (6 bases). Germline V lookup: CDR1 MNHEY, CDR2 SMNVEV (reference sequence). The CDR3 covers 13 residues. The CDR3: CASSFPPTGTVVF. CDR3 nucleotide sequence: TGTGCCAGCAGTTTTCCCCCGACAGGAACCGTGGTCTTT.

The J gene is TRBJ2-3, the V gene TRBV18, with 7 bases lining up with TRBD1. The germline CDR1 and CDR2 sequences are KGHSH and LQKENI. V was pared by 4 bases and J by 4 bases, with 2 bases of the junction left unmatched. CDR3 length equals 13 residues. The CDR3 spells CASSQDRADTQYF. The CDR3, as DNA: TGTGCCAGCTCACAAGACAGGGCAGATACGCAGTATTTT.

V is TRBV11-2 and J is TRBJ1-1; no definite D call. Trimming cost V 3 bases and J 3 bases, with 11 bases left between them. CDR3 size: 14 residues. Germline V gives CDR1 SGHAT, CDR2 FQNNGV. CDR3 sequence (DNA): TGTGCCAGCAGCTTTACGGGGAGGGACACTGAAGCTTTCTTT. Translating it yields CASSFTGRDTEAFF.

V gene TRBV7-9 combines with J gene TRBJ2-7; D not resolved. V dropped 4 bases and J dropped 5 bases, with 12 bases sitting between them. Germline lookup yields CDR1 SEHNR and CDR2 FQNEAQ (reference sequence). The CDR3 runs to 13 residues. CDR3 coding DNA: TGTGCCAGCAGCTACCCCCCGGGTGACGAGCAGTACTTC. Amino acids: CASSYPPGDEQYF.

The chain links TRBV27 to TRBJ2-1; 10 bases fit TRBD1. CDR1 and CDR2 from the germline V gene are MNHEY and SMNVEV (reference sequence). V gave up 6 bases and J gave up 5 bases; unmatched junction bases: 4. The CDR3 has 14 amino acids. Written as DNA, the CDR3 is TGTGCCAGCAGCTGGGACAGGGGCGACAATGAGCAGTTCTTC. It codes for CASSWDRGDNEQFF.